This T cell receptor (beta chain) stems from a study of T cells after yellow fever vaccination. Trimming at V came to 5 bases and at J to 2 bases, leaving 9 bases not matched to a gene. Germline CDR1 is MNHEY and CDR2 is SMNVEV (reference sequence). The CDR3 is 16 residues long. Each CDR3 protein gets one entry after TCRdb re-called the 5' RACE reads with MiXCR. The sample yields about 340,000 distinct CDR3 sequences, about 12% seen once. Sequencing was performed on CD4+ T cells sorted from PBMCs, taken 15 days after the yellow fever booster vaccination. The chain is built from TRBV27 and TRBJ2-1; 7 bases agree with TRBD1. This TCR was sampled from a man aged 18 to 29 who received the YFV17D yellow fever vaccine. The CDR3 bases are TGTGCCAGCAGTAGGGGGCCGGGTCCGCCCTACAATGAGCAGTTCTTC. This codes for CASSRGPGPPYNEQFF.